This T cell receptor beta chain is from a study of tumor-infiltrating lymphocytes in oesophageal squamous cell carcinoma. This CDR3 has 15 residues. V shed 7 bases and J shed 14 bases, with 28 bases lying between them. Per germline, CDR1 SNHLY and CDR2 FYNNEI. About this clonotype: A read error is possible here, since a much larger clone lies one base away.

Each CDR3 protein gets one entry after TCRdb re-called the PCR reads with MiXCR. The profile shows fewer than 20,000 distinct CDR3 sequences, 35% to 45% of them singletons. The sample comprised esophageal tumor tissue. The TCR sequence derives from a male donor with esophageal squamous cell carcinoma. The V gene is TRBV2, the J gene TRBJ2-3; D may be TRBD2 (6 bases). CDR3 bases: TGTGCCAGCACCATAGCGGCTACGAACACCGGGGAGCTGTATTTT. Protein sequence: CASTIAATNTGELYF.